A single sample is the source of the 2 T cell receptor beta chains below, sequenced in a study of OX40 agonist ivuxolimab in advanced cancers. The protocol was immunoSEQ multiplex PCR, while the TCRdb copy is restricted to in-frame clones and leaves out a portion. The data hold roughly 89,000 clones, with 86% observed a single time. This sample comprised CD4+ or CD8+ T cells sorted from blood, obtained in a trial of the OX40 agonist ivuxolimab. Every receptor here comes from an adult with an advanced solid tumor such as melanoma, head and neck, liver or kidney cancer.

This chain uses TRBV5-1 with TRBJ1-1; TRBD1 might be the D (6 bases). CDR3 length: 14 residues. The germline V gene encodes CDR1 SGHRS and CDR2 YFSETQ. V lost 0 bases, J lost 4 bases, and 10 bases lay in between. The CDR3 sequence is CASSLDRVITEAFF. The DNA for the CDR3 is TGCGCCAGCAGCTTGGACAGGGTAATCACTGAAGCTTTCTTT.

The chain carries TRBV6-5 and TRBJ2-1; 9 nucleotides align to TRBD2. The CDR3 is made up of 14 amino acids. V lost 6 bases and J lost 2; bases outside the gene matches: 2. Germline CDR1 reads MNHEY; CDR2 reads SVGAGI. CDR3 DNA sequence: TGTGCCAGCAGCCAGCGGGAGGCCTACAATGAGCAGTTCTTC. It yields the protein CASSQREAYNEQFF.